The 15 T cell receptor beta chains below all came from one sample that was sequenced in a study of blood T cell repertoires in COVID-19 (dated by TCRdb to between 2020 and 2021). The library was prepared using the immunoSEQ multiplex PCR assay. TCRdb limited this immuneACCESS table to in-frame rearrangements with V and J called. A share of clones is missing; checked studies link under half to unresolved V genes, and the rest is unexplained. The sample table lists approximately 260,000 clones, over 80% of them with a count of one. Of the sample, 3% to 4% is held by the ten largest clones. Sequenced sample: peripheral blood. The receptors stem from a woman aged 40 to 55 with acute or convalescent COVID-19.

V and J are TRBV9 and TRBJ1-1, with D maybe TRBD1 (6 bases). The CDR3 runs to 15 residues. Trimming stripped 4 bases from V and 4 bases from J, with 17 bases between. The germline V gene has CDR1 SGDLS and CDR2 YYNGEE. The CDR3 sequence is CASSPSIRGGTEAFF. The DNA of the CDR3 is TGTGCCAGCAGCCCCTCAATCCGAGGGGGCACTGAAGCTTTCTTT. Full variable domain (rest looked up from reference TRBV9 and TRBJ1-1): DSGVTQTPKHLITATGQRVTLRCSPRSGDLSVYWYQQSLDQGLQFLIQYYNGEERAKGNILERFSAQQFPDLHSELNLSSLELGDSALYFCASSPSIRGGTEAFFGQGTRLTVV.

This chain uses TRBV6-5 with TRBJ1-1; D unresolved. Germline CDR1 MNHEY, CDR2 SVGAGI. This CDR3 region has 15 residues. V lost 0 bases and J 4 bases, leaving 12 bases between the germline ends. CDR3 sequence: CASSYSNVRSTEAFF. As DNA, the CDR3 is TGTGCCAGCAGTTACTCGAACGTCCGGAGCACTGAAGCTTTCTTT.

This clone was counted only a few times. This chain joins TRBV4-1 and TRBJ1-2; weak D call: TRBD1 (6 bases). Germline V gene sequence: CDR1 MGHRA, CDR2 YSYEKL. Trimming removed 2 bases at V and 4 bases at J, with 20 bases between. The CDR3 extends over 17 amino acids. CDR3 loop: CASSQRWSGDGSYGYTF. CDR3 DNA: TGCGCCAGCAGCCAAAGATGGTCAGGGGATGGTAGCTATGGCTACACCTTC.

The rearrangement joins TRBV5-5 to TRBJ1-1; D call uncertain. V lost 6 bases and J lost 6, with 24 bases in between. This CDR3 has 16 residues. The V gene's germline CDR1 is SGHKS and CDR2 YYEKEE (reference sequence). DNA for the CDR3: TGTGCCAGCACCCCATCCGGGTCCACGCTAGTCGCTGAAGCTTTCTTT. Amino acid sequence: CASTPSGSTLVAEAFF. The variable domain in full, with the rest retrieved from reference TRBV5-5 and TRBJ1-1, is DAGVTQSPTHLIKTRGQQVTLRCSPISGHKSVSWYQQVLGQGPQFIFQYYEKEERGRGNFPDRFSARQFPNYSSELNVNALLLGDSALYLCASTPSGSTLVAEAFFGQGTRLTVV.

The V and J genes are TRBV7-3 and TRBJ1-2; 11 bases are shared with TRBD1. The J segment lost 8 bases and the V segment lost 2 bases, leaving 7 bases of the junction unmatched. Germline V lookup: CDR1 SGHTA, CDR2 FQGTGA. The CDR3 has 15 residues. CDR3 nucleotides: TGTGCCAGCAGCTTAGGGGGACAGGGGGTTGAGGGCTACACCTTC. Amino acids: CASSLGGQGVEGYTF.

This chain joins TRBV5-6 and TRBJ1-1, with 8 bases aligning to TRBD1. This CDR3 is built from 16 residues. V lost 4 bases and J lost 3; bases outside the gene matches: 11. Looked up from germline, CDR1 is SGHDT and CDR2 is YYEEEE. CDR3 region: CASSLTMGQDYTEAFF. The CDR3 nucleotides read TGTGCCAGCAGCCTGACAATGGGACAGGATTACACTGAAGCTTTCTTT.

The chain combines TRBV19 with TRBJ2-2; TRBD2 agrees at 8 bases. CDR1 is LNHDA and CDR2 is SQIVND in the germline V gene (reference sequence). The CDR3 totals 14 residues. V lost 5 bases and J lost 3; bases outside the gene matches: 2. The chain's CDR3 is CASSAGLDTGELFF. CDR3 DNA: TGTGCCAGTAGTGCGGGACTAGACACCGGGGAGCTGTTTTTT.

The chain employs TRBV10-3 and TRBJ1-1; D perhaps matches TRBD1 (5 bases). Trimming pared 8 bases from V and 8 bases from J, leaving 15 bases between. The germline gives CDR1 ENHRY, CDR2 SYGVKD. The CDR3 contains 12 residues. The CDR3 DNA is TGTGCCATCGCGGAGGGGCGTGTGGAAGCTTTCTTT. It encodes CAIAEGRVEAFF.

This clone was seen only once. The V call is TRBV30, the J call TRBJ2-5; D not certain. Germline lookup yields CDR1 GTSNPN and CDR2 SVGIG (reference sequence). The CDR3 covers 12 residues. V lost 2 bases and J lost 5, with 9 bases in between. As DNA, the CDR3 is TGTGCCTGGAGTTTAGTCCGGGAGACCCAGTACTTC. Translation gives CAWSLVRETQYF. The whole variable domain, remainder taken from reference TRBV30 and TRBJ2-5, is SQTIHQWPATLVQPVGSPLSLECTVEGTSNPNLYWYRQAAGRGLQLLFYSVGIGQISSEVPQNLSASRPQDRQFILSSKKLLLSDSGFYLCAWSLVRETQYFGPGTRLLVL.

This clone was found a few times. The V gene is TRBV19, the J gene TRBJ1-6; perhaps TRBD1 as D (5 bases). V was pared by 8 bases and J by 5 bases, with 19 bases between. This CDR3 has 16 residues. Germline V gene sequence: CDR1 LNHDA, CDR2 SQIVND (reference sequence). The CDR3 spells CASCPQAQGNNSPLHF. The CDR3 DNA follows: TGTGCCAGTTGCCCTCAAGCTCAGGGTAATAATTCACCCCTCCACTTT.

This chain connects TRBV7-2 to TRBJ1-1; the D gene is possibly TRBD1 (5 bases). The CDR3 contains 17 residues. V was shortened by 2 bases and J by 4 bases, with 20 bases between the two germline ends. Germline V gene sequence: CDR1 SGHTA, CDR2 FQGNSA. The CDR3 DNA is TGTGCCAGCAGCTTACGGGGGTTCCTCCTTCGGGGCACTGAAGCTTTCTTT. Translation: CASSLRGFLLRGTEAFF.

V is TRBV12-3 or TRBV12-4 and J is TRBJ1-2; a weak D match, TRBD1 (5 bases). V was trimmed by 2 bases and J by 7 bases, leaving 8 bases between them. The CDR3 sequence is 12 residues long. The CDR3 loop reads CASSLSRVGYTF. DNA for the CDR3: TGTGCCAGCAGTTTAAGCAGGGTTGGCTACACCTTC.

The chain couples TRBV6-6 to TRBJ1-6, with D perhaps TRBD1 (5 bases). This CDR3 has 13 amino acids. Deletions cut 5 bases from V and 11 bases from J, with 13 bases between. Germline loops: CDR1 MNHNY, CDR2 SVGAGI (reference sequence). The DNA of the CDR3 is TGTGCCAGCAGTACAAGGACACAGCCACCCCTCCACTTT. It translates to CASSTRTQPPLHF.

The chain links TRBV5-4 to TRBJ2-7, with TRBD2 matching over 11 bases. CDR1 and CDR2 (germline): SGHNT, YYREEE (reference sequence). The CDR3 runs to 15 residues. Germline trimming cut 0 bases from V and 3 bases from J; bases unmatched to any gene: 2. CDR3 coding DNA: TGTGCCAGCAGCTTGGGGACTAGCGGGCTCTACGAGCAGTACGTC. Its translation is CASSLGTSGLYEQYV.

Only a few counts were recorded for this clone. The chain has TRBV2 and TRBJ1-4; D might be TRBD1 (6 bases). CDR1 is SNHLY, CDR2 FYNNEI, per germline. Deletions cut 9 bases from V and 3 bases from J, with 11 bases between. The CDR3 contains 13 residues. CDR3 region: CASETGPNEKLFF. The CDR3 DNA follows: TGTGCCAGTGAGACAGGACCTAATGAAAAACTGTTTTTT.